Following are 19 T cell receptor beta chains from one sample sequenced in a study of CXCR3-negative and CXCR3-positive naive CD8 T cells. Libraries of TRB cDNA were made by 5' RACE and carried UMIs. TCRdb re-called the 5' RACE reads and shows each CDR3 protein once, DNA omitted. This repertoire comprises 50,000 to 60,000 distinct CDR3 sequences; its ten largest clones make up around 0.51%. Study-level findings and limits: Relative to CXCR3-negative naive cells, CXCR3-positive naive cells had more hydrophobic TRB CDR3s.

Their recognized antigens are unknown. Sequences were obtained from naive CXCR3+ CD8+ T cells from blood. Specified subset: CD45RO-CCR7+CD27+CD95- naive CD8+ T cells expressing CXCR3 (TNR3+). The receptors here all came from a human donor in good health. Some clones in this sample may be carry-over from other donors' samples.

CDR3 protein: CASRRPTAMNTEAFF. V usage is TRBV6-5 and J usage is TRBJ1-1; the D call of TRBD1 rests on TCRdb alone, since no DNA is present to check it. Looked up from germline, CDR1 is MNHEY and CDR2 is SVGAGI. This CDR3 comprises 15 residues.

The rearrangement joins TRBV12-3 or TRBV12-4 to TRBJ2-7; TCRdb indicates TRBD2, and absent DNA this call remains unverified. The CDR3 totals 12 residues. The CDR3: CASSPQRYEQYF.

This chain uses TRBV11-1 with TRBJ2-6; lacking DNA, the TRBD2 call made by TCRdb goes unchecked. Germline CDR1 is SGHAT and CDR2 is FQDESV (reference sequence). The CDR3 totals 18 residues. CDR3: CASSPPGLRGSGANVLTF.

The chain joins TRBV20-1 to TRBJ1-2. This CDR3 has 12 residues. Germline lookup yields CDR1 DFQATT and CDR2 SNEGSKA (reference sequence). CDR3 sequence: CSVKQILYGYTF.

V and J are TRBV6-5 and TRBJ1-1; there is no DNA to check the TCRdb D call of TRBD1. This CDR3 comprises 14 residues. In germline, CDR1 is MNHEY, CDR2 SVGAGI. The CDR3 reads CASSYRGWNTEAFF.

The chain couples TRBV27 to TRBJ2-2; as DNA is missing, the TRBD2 call by TCRdb cannot be tested. This CDR3 has 18 amino acids. Germline lookup yields CDR1 MNHEY and CDR2 SMNVEV (reference sequence). CDR3 region: CASSKQPLEYKNTGELFF.

This chain connects TRBV3-1 to TRBJ1-1; the TCRdb call, TRBD1, lacks DNA for checking. This CDR3 region has 15 residues. Germline V CDR1 and CDR2: LGHDT, YNNKEL (reference sequence). The chain's CDR3 is CASSIRTGTNTEAFF.

The J gene is TRBJ2-3, the V gene TRBV2; TCRdb lists TRBD2, though no DNA is available to test this call. Germline-derived CDR1 and CDR2 are SNHLY and FYNNEI. The CDR3 is 18 amino acids. CDR3 protein: CARYTPGLGSLGADTQYF.

The rearrangement uses TRBV29-1 and TRBJ2-7; as DNA is missing, the TRBD2 call by TCRdb cannot be tested. CDR1 and CDR2 (germline): SQVTM, ANQGSEA. This CDR3 spans 14 amino acids. CDR3 protein: CSVGTSGDSYEQYF.

The genes are TRBV9 and TRBJ2-1; TCRdb lists TRBD2, though no DNA is available to test this call. This CDR3 is built from 15 residues. The germline V gene encodes CDR1 SGDLS and CDR2 YYNGEE. The CDR3 sequence is CASSVAGWPNNEQFF.

The rearrangement uses TRBV4-1 and TRBJ2-7. The germline gives CDR1 MGHRA, CDR2 YSYEKL. The CDR3 covers 14 residues. This CDR3 is CASSQDNVIYEQYF.

V usage is TRBV2 and J usage is TRBJ2-7; there is no DNA to check the TCRdb D call of TRBD2. The CDR3 runs to 14 residues. Per the germline V gene, CDR1 is SNHLY and CDR2 is FYNNEI. CDR3 region: CASSGTSERNEQYF.

This chain connects TRBV15 to TRBJ2-5; TCRdb gives TRBD2 as the D gene, but with no DNA this cannot be confirmed. Germline CDR1 and CDR2: LNHNV and YYDKDF (reference sequence). The CDR3 sequence is 15 residues long. CDR3 sequence reads: CATSTSGGVVETQYF.

The chain couples TRBV2 to TRBJ2-2. Per germline, CDR1 SNHLY and CDR2 FYNNEI. The CDR3 has 15 residues. The chain's CDR3 is CASSDYQANTGELFF.

The rearrangement joins TRBV23-1 to TRBJ2-3; TCRdb picks TRBD2, but there is no DNA to check that call. TRBV23-1 is known as an ORF, though its function is uncertain. The CDR3 is 15 residues long. CDR3 in amino acids: CASSQLEDRTDTQYF.

The J gene is TRBJ1-1, the V gene TRBV10-3; TCRdb lists TRBD1, though no DNA is available to test this call. The germline V gene has CDR1 ENHRY and CDR2 SYGVKD. The CDR3 covers 14 residues. The CDR3 spells CAISEPDRFTEAFF.

V is TRBV12-3 or TRBV12-4 and J is TRBJ1-5; checking the TCRdb D call of TRBD1 is not possible without DNA. The CDR3 has 14 amino acids. CDR3 in amino acids: CASSWGSSNQPQHF.

This chain connects TRBV7-9 to TRBJ2-2; the TRBD1 assignment by TCRdb is unverifiable without DNA. Germline CDR1 is SEHNR and CDR2 is FQNEAQ (reference sequence). The CDR3 has 17 residues. CDR3 protein: CASSLKDGGQNTGELFF.

The chain has TRBV27 and TRBJ2-7; TCRdb reports TRBD1, a call that lacks DNA to check it against. The germline V gene has CDR1 MNHEY and CDR2 SMNVEV (reference sequence). This CDR3 region has 14 residues. CDR3 amino acids: CARSQRTRPTEQYF.